These T cell receptor beta chains were read from a single sample in a study of CD8 T cells in ankylosing spondylitis. TCRdb called the 5' RACE reads again in MiXCR, with one record for every CDR3 protein. The sample holds around 33,000 distinct CDR3 sequences, about 7.8% seen once. The sample comprised blood, either unsorted or a sorted T cell fraction (not recorded which). The source is a male donor with ankylosing spondylitis or in good health (not recorded which). Each CDR3 is given with its conserved first and last residue. D genes are given only for firm matches. Some rows mark clone size as missing; the rest say once, few, many or name a class of expanded clone.

V gene: TRBV18
J gene: TRBJ2-7
D gene: NA
clone size: many
CDR3 protein: CASSPGQTYEQYF
CDR3 DNA: TGTGCCAGCTCACCTGGTCAAACCTACGAGCAGTACTTC

V gene: TRBV29-1
J gene: TRBJ1-1
D gene: TRBD1
clone size: many
CDR3 protein: CSAQPDRGRTEAFF
CDR3 DNA: TGCAGCGCCCAACCAGACAGGGGGCGCACTGAAGCTTTCTTT

V gene: TRBV12-3/TRBV12-4
J gene: TRBJ2-2
D gene: TRBD2
clone size: many
CDR3 protein: CASTPSGYTGELFF
CDR3 DNA: TGTGCCAGCACCCCTAGCGGCTACACCGGGGAGCTGTTTTTT

V gene: TRBV6-4
J gene: TRBJ2-3
D gene: NA
clone size: many
CDR3 protein: CASSDSESDTQYF
CDR3 DNA: TGTGCCAGCAGTGACTCGGAGTCAGATACGCAGTATTTT

V gene: TRBV5-1
J gene: TRBJ2-7
D gene: NA
clone size: many
CDR3 protein: CASSLAVGRVYEQYF
CDR3 DNA: TGCGCCAGCAGCTTGGCTGTGGGCCGGGTCTACGAGCAGTACTTC

V gene: TRBV7-8
J gene: TRBJ2-1
D gene: TRBD2
clone size: NA
CDR3 protein: CASSFRAGVVSNEQFF
CDR3 DNA: TGTGCCAGCAGCTTTAGAGCGGGAGTCGTATCCAATGAGCAGTTCTTC

V gene: TRBV20-1
J gene: TRBJ2-5
D gene: TRBD1
clone size: many
CDR3 protein: CSAHRDRSVETQYF
CDR3 DNA: TGCAGTGCCCACCGGGACAGGAGCGTTGAGACCCAGTACTTC

V gene: TRBV20-1
J gene: TRBJ1-4
D gene: TRBD1
clone size: many
CDR3 protein: CSAAGTAKLFF
CDR3 DNA: TGCAGTGCTGCCGGGACAGCAAAACTGTTTTTT

V gene: TRBV5-1
J gene: TRBJ1-5
D gene: NA
clone size: many
CDR3 protein: CASSLSPSGQPQHF
CDR3 DNA: TGCGCCAGCAGCTTAAGTCCCTCGGGGCAGCCCCAGCATTTT

V gene: TRBV20-1
J gene: TRBJ2-2
D gene: NA
clone size: many
CDR3 protein: CSAIRPNTGELFF
CDR3 DNA: TGCAGTGCTATTCGACCGAACACCGGGGAGCTGTTTTTT

V gene: TRBV10-3
J gene: TRBJ2-1
D gene: TRBD2
clone size: few
CDR3 protein: CAISTAASGSYNEQFF
CDR3 DNA: TGTGCCATCAGTACTGCGGCTAGCGGATCCTACAATGAGCAGTTCTTC

V gene: TRBV7-2
J gene: TRBJ2-1
D gene: TRBD1
clone size: many
CDR3 protein: CASSQGQAFYNEQFF
CDR3 DNA: TGTGCCAGCAGTCAAGGACAGGCATTCTACAATGAGCAGTTCTTC

V gene: TRBV12-3/TRBV12-4
J gene: TRBJ2-5
D gene: TRBD2
clone size: many
CDR3 protein: CASDRSGRKETQYF
CDR3 DNA: TGTGCCAGCGACAGAAGCGGGAGAAAAGAGACCCAGTACTTC

V gene: TRBV4-2
J gene: TRBJ2-7
D gene: NA
clone size: many
CDR3 protein: CASSQEGPDSRQYF
CDR3 DNA: TGTGCCAGCAGCCAAGAAGGACCCGACAGTCGGCAGTACTTC

V gene: TRBV20-1
J gene: TRBJ2-7
D gene: NA
clone size: many
CDR3 protein: CSARRTIGYEQYF
CDR3 DNA: TGCAGTGCTAGAAGGACTATCGGATACGAGCAGTACTTC

V gene: TRBV28
J gene: TRBJ2-5
D gene: TRBD2
clone size: many
CDR3 protein: CASRMRLAGAGSETQYF
CDR3 DNA: TGTGCCAGCAGAATGCGACTAGCGGGAGCTGGATCGGAGACCCAGTACTTC